This T cell receptor (beta chain) comes out of a study of blood T cell repertoires in COVID-19. About the research overall: Spain, Italy and the United States supplied samples that represented acute and convalescent COVID-19. PBMCs, B-cell-depleted T cells, or T cells were the source of the cDNA or gDNA that made up the material.

Germline values: CDR1 SGHTA, CDR2 FQGNSA. The CDR3 length is 13 residues. Trimming cost V 2 bases and J 2 bases, with 6 bases left between them. Data came from immunoSEQ multiplex PCR; TCRdb stores just in-frame clones and leaves some out. The sample has 110,000 or so clones, more than 75% seen once. The gene calls are TRBV7-2 and TRBJ2-5, with unresolved D. This sequence originates from a woman aged 40 to 50 with acute or convalescent COVID-19. The sample consisted of peripheral blood. The CDR3 DNA reads TGTGCCAGCAGCTTAACCAGGCAAGAGACCCAGTACTTC. Protein: CASSLTRQETQYF.